This entry features one T cell receptor (beta chain) sequence. In the original analysis: How many nucleated cells were present was estimated from reference gene primer amplification. Clones were sequenced by immunoSEQ multiplex PCR, and TCRdb holds only the in-frame ones, with some missing. V, J and clone size are those of that table, while D and trimming were read from the DNA. The sample has a few hundred thousand clones, around 89% seen once; the top ten hold under 15%. This specimen comes from a study of blood T cell repertoires in COVID-19. The wider study: Acute and convalescent COVID-19 specimens originated in the United States, Italy and Spain.

The germline gives CDR1 LNHNV, CDR2 YYDKDF (reference sequence). This CDR3 has 13 amino acids. The V gene lost 5 bases and the J gene lost 4 bases, with 9 bases spanning the gap. The sequencing sample was made of peripheral blood. V gene TRBV15 combines with J gene TRBJ1-5; perhaps TRBD1 as D (5 bases). This receptor was identified in a woman between 55 and 75 years old with acute or convalescent COVID-19. The DNA for the CDR3 is TGTGCCACCAGCTGGGGCCCGAATCAGCCCCAGCATTTT. Translation gives CATSWGPNQPQHF.